One sample yielded the 27 T cell receptor beta chains listed below, sequenced in a study of T cells in Graves' hyperthyroidism and ophthalmopathy. TCR beta CDR3 sequences were amplified from RNA transcripts. The primer set for the first-round RT-PCR of the TCR CDR3 was HTBI. In TCRdb, the multiplex PCR reads were re-called with MiXCR into one record per CDR3 protein. The sample records a few hundred thousand distinct CDR3 sequences, around 14% being singletons. The source material was blood. All receptors derive from a woman under 40 with Graves' hyperthyroidism.

The rearrangement joins TRBV2 to TRBJ2-3; TRBD1 matches at 8 bases. This CDR3 is 15 amino acids long. CDR1 SNHLY and CDR2 FYNNEI come from the germline V gene. V lost 7 bases and J lost 2; bases outside the gene matches: 8. Written as DNA, the CDR3 is TGTGCCAGCAAGGGACAGGACTACCCCACAGATACGCAGTATTTT. Amino acid sequence: CASKGQDYPTDTQYF.

This clonotype was observed many times. The chain combines TRBV25-1 with TRBJ1-5, with 7 bases matching TRBD1. There are 17 residues in the CDR3. V shed 3 bases and J 0 bases; nucleotides not matched to a gene: 8. Germline values: CDR1 MGHDK, CDR2 SYGVNS. The CDR3 DNA is TGTGCCAGCAGTGATACCCGGGGACAGAGTAGCAATCAGCCCCAGCATTTT. Encoded protein: CASSDTRGQSSNQPQHF.

This clonotype was counted ten times or more. The chain is built from TRBV4-2 and TRBJ2-7; D call uncertain. This CDR3 spans 13 amino acids. Trimming took off 0 bases at V and 4 bases at J, with 7 bases between the two ends. Germline lookup yields CDR1 LGHNA and CDR2 YNFKEQ. This CDR3 reads CASSQERSYEQYF. The CDR3 DNA sequence: TGTGCCAGCAGCCAAGAGCGGAGTTACGAGCAGTACTTC.

This clonotype was seen at least ten times. This chain connects TRBV12-3 or TRBV12-4 to TRBJ2-7; 7 bases match TRBD1. This CDR3 is built from 15 residues. J gave up 0 bases and V 6 bases, and 8 bases lay outside the gene matches. For the CDR3, the DNA is TGTGCCAGCAGCTGGTGGGACAGAGGCTCCTACGAGCAGTACTTC. Translated, it gives CASSWWDRGSYEQYF.

This clonotype was observed many times. The chain joins TRBV2 to TRBJ1-1; no firm D call. V lost 4 bases and J lost 8, with 8 bases in between. The CDR3 runs to 11 residues. CDR1 and CDR2 from the germline V gene are SNHLY and FYNNEI. DNA for the CDR3: TGTGCCAGCAGTGGAGAACAGGAAGCTTTCTTT. Encoded protein: CASSGEQEAFF.

This clonotype was seen at least ten times. The V and J genes are TRBV20-1 and TRBJ1-2, with 7 bases identical to TRBD1. The CDR3 contains 13 residues. CDR1 is DFQATT and CDR2 is SNEGSKA in the germline V gene (reference sequence). V lost 1 base and J lost 4; bases outside the gene matches: 3. The CDR3 here is CSARGQGRYGYTF. CDR3 DNA sequence: TGCAGTGCTAGAGGACAGGGACGCTATGGCTACACCTTC.

In its sample, this clonotype was seen many times. The V call is TRBV19, the J call TRBJ2-1; D is possibly TRBD2 (5 bases). V was clipped by 4 bases and J by 3 bases, with 7 bases between them. The CDR3 runs to 13 residues. The germline CDR1 and CDR2 sequences are LNHDA and SQIVND (reference sequence). In DNA, the CDR3 is TGTGCCAGTAGTAAGGGAGACTACAATGAGCAGTTCTTC. Translated, it gives CASSKGDYNEQFF.

This clonotype has ten or more counts. This chain links TRBV12-3 or TRBV12-4 with TRBJ2-7, with 10 bases aligning to TRBD2. The length of the CDR3 is 15 residues. V lost 5 bases and J lost 6; bases outside the gene matches: 10. The CDR3, as DNA: TGTGCCAGCAGTCCTTCTAGCGGGAGAGGAGGCGAGCAGTACTTC. Translation gives CASSPSSGRGGEQYF.

This clonotype came up many times. The rearrangement links TRBV11-2 to TRBJ2-7; possibly TRBD1 for D (5 bases). The germline CDR1 and CDR2 sequences are SGHAT and FQNNGV. The CDR3 consists of 14 residues. Trimming took 1 base from V and 4 from J, leaving 11 bases between them. The CDR3 is CASSLGRTLYEQYF. CDR3 nucleotide sequence: TGTGCCAGCAGCTTAGGAAGGACATTGTACGAGCAGTACTTC.

This clonotype was seen more than once but under ten times. The V call is TRBV19, the J call TRBJ1-5; D is undetermined. Germline V lookup: CDR1 LNHDA, CDR2 SQIVND (reference sequence). V lost 3 bases, J lost 4 bases, and 7 bases lay in between. The CDR3 is 13 residues long. For the CDR3, the DNA is TGTGCCAGTAGTATGGGCCTTAATCAGCCCCAGCATTTT. It yields the protein CASSMGLNQPQHF.

This clonotype has a handful of counts. The V and J genes are TRBV9 and TRBJ1-1, with D perhaps matching TRBD1 (5 bases). Germline loops: CDR1 SGDLS, CDR2 YYNGEE. The CDR3 totals 14 residues. Trimming cost V 3 bases and J 0 bases, with 9 bases left between them. The CDR3 bases are TGTGCCAGCAGCGCCACACAGGTGAACACTGAAGCTTTCTTT. Encoded protein: CASSATQVNTEAFF.

This clonotype was found many times. The genes are TRBV28 and TRBJ2-5, with D tentatively TRBD1 (6 bases). The CDR3 covers 13 residues. Trimming cost V 6 bases and J 2 bases, with 10 bases left between them. Germline values: CDR1 MDHEN, CDR2 SYDVKM. DNA of the CDR3: TGTGCCAGCAGCGGGACACCTCAAGAGACCCAGTACTTC. Protein product: CASSGTPQETQYF.

In this sample, this clonotype turned up many times. The rearrangement links TRBV2 to TRBJ2-1; 10 positions match TRBD2. Trimming at V came to 8 bases and at J to 6 bases, leaving 16 bases not matched to a gene. CDR1 is SNHLY, CDR2 FYNNEI, per germline. The CDR3 spans 17 residues. Written as DNA, the CDR3 is TGTGCCAGCTCAATAGGGACCGGGACTAGCGTCATCAATGAGCAGTTCTTC. The encoded protein is CASSIGTGTSVINEQFF.

At least ten counts were recorded for this clonotype. The chain couples TRBV12-5 to TRBJ2-3; weak D call: TRBD2 (6 bases). Germline loops: CDR1 LGHNT, CDR2 FRNRAP. CDR3 length: 14 residues. V was clipped by 6 bases and J by 3 bases, with 13 bases between them. In DNA form, the CDR3 reads TGTGCTAGTGGGCCTAGCGAGGAGACAGATACGCAGTATTTT. Protein product: CASGPSEETDTQYF.

This clonotype has at least ten counts. V usage is TRBV28 and J usage is TRBJ2-3; no firm D call. CDR3 length: 15 amino acids. CDR1 is MDHEN and CDR2 is SYDVKM in the germline V gene. V was clipped by 5 bases and J by 0 bases, with 12 bases between them. The CDR3 nucleotides are TGTGCCAGCAGTCTGATACTCGCTAGCACAGATACGCAGTATTTT. Its translation is CASSLILASTDTQYF.

The V and J genes are TRBV18 and TRBJ2-1; D remains unclear. The V and J ends lost 0 bases and 4 bases respectively, with 19 bases between them. The CDR3 length is 18 residues. CDR1 and CDR2 from the germline V gene are KGHSH and LQKENI. The CDR3 nucleotides read TGTGCCAGCTCACCACCGAGGCTTGTAGACACAATTTACAATGAGCAGTTCTTC. Its translation is CASSPPRLVDTIYNEQFF.

V and J are TRBV29-1 and TRBJ2-2; 7 positions match TRBD2. The CDR3 has 13 residues. V shed 6 bases and J 4 bases; nucleotides not matched to a gene: 5. CDR1 SQVTM and CDR2 ANQGSEA come from the germline V gene. The CDR3 bases are TGCAGCGTATCGGGACTACCCACCGGGGAGCTGTTTTTT. It specifies CSVSGLPTGELFF.

This clonotype was counted a few times. This sequence joins TRBV19 and TRBJ1-1; no reliable D call. Germline V gene lookup returns CDR1 LNHDA and CDR2 SQIVND (reference sequence). This CDR3 region has 13 residues. V lost 5 bases, J lost 6 bases, and 13 bases lay in between. The CDR3 region has the DNA TGTGCCAGTAGTCGCTCGGGGAGGTCTGAAGCTTTCTTT. Encoded protein: CASSRSGRSEAFF. The complete variable domain, with remaining parts taken from reference TRBV19 and TRBJ1-1, reads DGGITQSPKYLFRKEGQNVTLSCEQNLNHDAMYWYRQDPGQGLRLIYYSQIVNDFQKGDIAEGYSVSREKKESFPLTVTSAQKNPTAFYLCASSRSGRSEAFFGQGTRLTVV.

The table lists this clonotype with many counts. The chain carries TRBV5-1 and TRBJ1-1; 11 positions match TRBD1. CDR3 length: 19 amino acids. Germline loops: CDR1 SGHRS, CDR2 YFSETQ. The J segment lost 0 bases and the V segment lost 4 bases, leaving 14 bases of the junction unmatched. CDR3 residues: CASSRGTGGFDLLNTEAFF. The CDR3, as DNA: TGCGCCAGCAGCAGAGGGACAGGGGGATTCGACCTCCTGAACACTGAAGCTTTCTTT. Combining the CDR3 with reference TRBV5-1 and TRBJ1-1 gives the whole variable domain KAGVTQTPRYLIKTRGQQVTLSCSPISGHRSVSWYQQTPGQGLQFLFEYFSETQRNKGNFPGRFSGRQFSNSRSEMNVSTLELGDSALYLCASSRGTGGFDLLNTEAFFGQGTRLTVV.

At least ten counts were recorded for this clonotype. The genes are TRBV6-1 and TRBJ2-7, with 9 bases matching TRBD1. With V trimmed by 6 bases and J by 0 bases, 6 bases remained unmatched. Germline CDR1 is MNHNS and CDR2 is SASEGT. CDR3 length: 15 residues. CDR3 DNA sequence: TGTGCCAGCAGGTCACAGGGGGCGAACTCCTACGAGCAGTACTTC. Translated: CASRSQGANSYEQYF.

This clonotype was counted ten times or more. The rearrangement uses TRBV6-1 and TRBJ2-1; D is ambiguous. V was trimmed by 3 bases and J by 0 bases, leaving 9 bases between them. This CDR3 has 15 residues. The germline V gene has CDR1 MNHNS and CDR2 SASEGT. The chain's CDR3 is CASSDNRLSYNEQFF. The CDR3 DNA reads as TGTGCCAGCAGTGACAACAGACTCTCCTACAATGAGCAGTTCTTC.

This clonotype was seen repeatedly, ten times or more. The gene calls are TRBV30 and TRBJ2-1; weak D call: TRBD2 (5 bases). Trimming removed 3 bases at V and 5 bases at J, with 11 bases between. The V gene's germline CDR1 is GTSNPN and CDR2 SVGIG (reference sequence). The CDR3 spans 13 residues. CDR3 bases: TGTGCCTGGAGGCGTAGCGCGGACAATGAGCAGTTCTTC. It translates to CAWRRSADNEQFF.

The V call is TRBV28, the J call TRBJ2-6; D tentatively fits TRBD1 or TRBD2 (6 bases each). V gave up 7 bases and J gave up 2 bases, with 12 bases separating them. This CDR3 contains 15 residues. Per the germline V gene, CDR1 is MDHEN and CDR2 is SYDVKM. This CDR3 is CASNRGGTGANVLTF. CDR3 nucleotides: TGTGCCAGCAACCGAGGGGGGACTGGGGCCAACGTCCTGACTTTC.

J is TRBJ2-2 and V is TRBV10-3; TRBD2 aligns across 10 bases. The CDR3 runs 16 residues. Germline V CDR1 and CDR2: ENHRY, SYGVKD. J lost 2 bases, V lost 4 bases, and 4 bases had no gene match. The CDR3 spells CAISASGSFNTGELFF. The CDR3 bases are TGTGCCATCAGTGCTAGCGGGAGTTTTAACACCGGGGAGCTGTTTTTT.

This clonotype has ten or more counts. The chain combines TRBV27 with TRBJ2-7; TRBD2 might be the D (6 bases). Per germline, CDR1 MNHEY and CDR2 SMNVEV (reference sequence). V was pared by 5 bases and J by 3 bases, with 14 bases between. CDR3 length: 14 residues. The chain's CDR3 is CASSPSTRYYEQYF. CDR3 DNA: TGTGCCAGCAGTCCCTCGACTAGGTACTACGAGCAGTACTTC.

The V gene is TRBV2, the J gene TRBJ2-7; the D is unclear. CDR3 length: 12 amino acids. Trimming took off 4 bases at V and 3 bases at J, with 7 bases between the two ends. From germline, CDR1 is SNHLY and CDR2 FYNNEI. The CDR3 spells CASSVTLYEQYF. DNA for the CDR3: TGTGCCAGCAGTGTGACACTCTACGAGCAGTACTTC.

The sample holds many counts of this clonotype. The chain couples TRBV7-2 to TRBJ2-3, with 9 positions matching TRBD2. The ends lost 5 bases at V and 3 bases at J; junction bases unmatched: 9. This CDR3 is 16 amino acids long. Germline V gene sequence: CDR1 SGHTA, CDR2 FQGNSA. The CDR3 sequence is CASSPYSGSLTDTQYF. DNA of the CDR3: TGTGCCAGCAGCCCTTATAGCGGGAGCCTGACAGATACGCAGTATTTT.